This T cell receptor beta chain was recovered during a study of beta chain features in type 1 diabetes. The study's findings and limits: Moderate but significant shortening of TCRB CDR3s was recorded in all four CD4+ subsets from Type 1 diabetes patients. Whatever favoring of shorter templates PCR might show would apply equally to patients and controls. The naive, central memory and Treg TCRB repertoires looked more alike in patients than they did in healthy donors.

This clone showed up just a few times. Its antigen is undetermined. Since all of the isolated RNA was reverse transcribed, expressed TCRB transcripts were what got sequenced. Sequenced by immunoSEQ multiplex PCR; TCRdb stores in-frame clones only, minus some. The table lists a few hundred thousand clones, 14% to 15% of them singletons, with less than 0.02% in the top ten. Based on CD45RO/CCR7/CD25/CD127/CD95/CD27, CD4+ regulatory, stem cell-like memory, naive and central memory cells were sorted. In all sorted populations, purity surpassed 95%. Trimming removed 4 bases at V and 1 base at J, with 7 bases between. From germline, CDR1 is SGDLS and CDR2 YYNGEE. The CDR3 consists of 13 residues.

This sequence originates from a man aged 18-30 years with type 1 diabetes. V usage is TRBV9 and J usage is TRBJ2-3; D is unresolved. Sequences were obtained from naive CD4+ T cells from blood. CDR3 residues: CASSPPRTDTQYF. DNA of the CDR3: TGTGCCAGCAGCCCTCCCCGCACAGATACGCAGTATTTT.